This TCR beta chain was sequenced for a study of shared clonotypes between healthy human individuals. Study-wide background: The donor group consisted of two women and a few men, aged 18 to 49.

The table came from immunoSEQ multiplex PCR; TCRdb's copy has only in-frame clones and leaves some out. Among over a million clones listed, roughly 70% were seen once. V lost 4 bases to trimming and J lost 6 bases; unmatched junction nucleotides: 7. Germline-derived CDR1 and CDR2 are SNHLY and FYNNEI. This CDR3 is built from 14 residues. The material sequenced was memory CD4+ T cells sorted from blood. Regarding subset: CD45RA-negative fraction. This TCR came from a man between 18 and 35 years old in good health. The rearrangement joins TRBV2 to TRBJ2-3, with TRBD2 matching 7 bases. The CDR3 nucleotides read TGTGCCAGCAGTGTTGGGGCCGGGGGGGATACGCAGTATTTT. Protein product: CASSVGAGGDTQYF. Supplemented by reference TRBV2 and TRBJ2-3, the full variable domain reads EPEVTQTPSHQVTQMGQEVILRCVPISNHLYFYWYRQILGQKVEFLVSFYNNEISEKSEIFDDQFSVERPDGSNFTLKIRSTKLEDSAMYFCASSVGAGGDTQYFGPGTRLTVL.